This TCR beta chain came from a study of shared clonotypes between healthy human individuals. Background on the study: Aged 18 to 49, the donors were a couple of women and three men.

This CDR3 region has 16 residues. CDR1 and CDR2 from the germline V gene are MNHEY and SVGAGI. V was pared by 2 bases and J by 0 bases, with 14 bases between. Terminally differentiated effector memory CD45RA+ cells were excluded by CCR7 positive selection of CD45RO-negative cells. Participating donors were healthy, HIV-negative adults free of recent acute infections or vaccinations. Genomic DNA belonging to each subset was distributed in equal measure over several immunoSEQ plates. Assay: immunoSEQ multiplex PCR; the TCRdb copy retains only in-frame clones and omits some. The sample shows 2 million or so clones, about 95% of them seen only once.

Sequencing input: naive CD8+ T cells sorted from blood. The V and J genes are TRBV6-5 and TRBJ2-7; a weak D match, TRBD2 (5 bases). This TCR came from a man younger than 30 in good health. DNA of the CDR3: TGTGCCAGCAGTTACGATAGGACGGGAAGCTCCTACGAGCAGTACTTC. Translating it yields CASSYDRTGSSYEQYF.